These 6 T cell receptor beta chains originate from one sample sequenced in a study of blood T cell repertoires in COVID-19. Produced via immunoSEQ multiplex PCR; TCRdb's table is partial and in-frame only. This sample has 110,000 to 150,000 clones, with around 72% found just once. The sequenced sample was peripheral blood. The receptors were sampled from a woman aged 55 to 70 with acute or convalescent COVID-19.

The genes are TRBV5-6 and TRBJ2-7; 9 positions agree with TRBD1. There are 14 residues in the CDR3. Looked up from germline, CDR1 is SGHDT and CDR2 is YYEEEE. Losses at the gene ends were 5 bases for V and 3 bases for J; bases not matched to a gene: 6. CDR3 amino acids: CASRRTGALYEQYF. The CDR3 DNA is TGTGCCAGCAGAAGGACAGGGGCCCTCTACGAGCAGTACTTC.

This chain joins TRBV2 and TRBJ2-3, with D possibly matching TRBD1 (6 bases). This CDR3 contains 11 residues. Trimming took off 4 bases at V and 12 bases at J, with 11 bases between the two ends. In germline, CDR1 is SNHLY, CDR2 FYNNEI. CDR3 DNA: TGTGCCAGCAGTGTTCAGGGGACCCAGTATTTT. Translation: CASSVQGTQYF.

This clone has a handful of counts. The rearrangement uses TRBV2 and TRBJ2-7; the D gene is possibly TRBD2 (5 bases). The germline V gene encodes CDR1 SNHLY and CDR2 FYNNEI. The V end was cut by 9 bases, the J end by 3 bases, with 15 bases between. This CDR3 has 13 amino acids. The DNA of the CDR3 is TGTGCCAGAAAATCAGGACTTCTCTACGAGCAGTACTTC. It codes for CARKSGLLYEQYF.

In this sample, this clone turned up once. This chain joins TRBV4-2 and TRBJ2-1, with TRBD2 identical over 14 bases. V shed 1 base and J 8 bases; nucleotides not matched to a gene: 10. The CDR3 is made up of 18 amino acids. Per germline, CDR1 LGHNA and CDR2 YNFKEQ. The chain's CDR3 is CASSQGGTSGSRGDEQFF. CDR3 DNA sequence: TGTGCCAGCAGCCAAGGTGGGACTAGCGGGAGTCGGGGGGATGAGCAGTTCTTC.

This clone was recorded once. The chain combines TRBV18 with TRBJ2-4; TRBD1 might be the D (5 bases). Germline lookup yields CDR1 KGHSH and CDR2 LQKENI. This CDR3 is 13 amino acids long. Trimming took off 2 bases at V and 6 bases at J, with 8 bases between the two ends. In DNA, the CDR3 is TGTGCCAGCTCACCATCCCAGGGAAACATTCAGTACTTC. Its protein is CASSPSQGNIQYF. Full variable domain (rest looked up from reference TRBV18 and TRBJ2-4): NAGVMQNPRHLVRRRGQEARLRCSPMKGHSHVYWYRQLPEEGLKFMVYLQKENIIDESGMPKERFSAEFPKEGPSILRIQQVVRGDSAAYFCASSPSQGNIQYFGAGTRLSVL.

The chain recombines TRBV27 with TRBJ1-6, with TRBD1 matching 10 bases. The germline V gene has CDR1 MNHEY and CDR2 SMNVEV (reference sequence). V was clipped by 6 bases and J by 3 bases; unmatched bases: 8. This CDR3 has 17 residues. As DNA, the CDR3 is TGTGCCAGCAGCCTTCGACAGGGGGCAATCTATAATTCACCCCTCCACTTT. Its translation is CASSLRQGAIYNSPLHF.